The T cell receptor beta chain under discussion was sequenced for a study of blood T cell repertoires in COVID-19 (TCRdb year 2020). The study in broad terms: The collaborator samples originated in the United States, Italy and Spain and spanned the acute and convalescent phases of COVID-19. Subjects who had been exposed to COVID-19, were actively infected with it, or had recovered from it provided the deeply sampled blood TCRbeta repertoires that made up the dataset. A freely available public database, intended as a resource for researchers studying the immune response to SARS-CoV-2, is where the repertoires were released. The prospective study material was composed of cDNA or gDNA derived from T cells, B-cell-depleted T cells, or PBMCs. Sample metadata almost always included a de-identified subject ID, COVID-19 status, age in years and sex. Where HLA class I and class II types were available, the types were taken from metadata supplied by the sample provider, not from assay-based typing. Samples were obtained from the ongoing ImmuneRACE study (first 160 participants) and from about 1,300 subjects provided by 6 global collaborators. General study outcomes and caveats: The amount of clinical and demographic metadata varied by source and participant and was provided uncurated.

The germline V gene encodes CDR1 SGHRS and CDR2 YFSETQ. The CDR3 runs 14 residues from the cysteine to the phenylalanine. CDR3 DNA only is kept here, 42 bases in frame from base 1. After removal of 2 bases from V and 4 bases from J, the junction retains 4 bases not matched to a gene. TCRbeta CDR3 regions were amplified from genomic DNA using the immunoSEQ Assay, a bias-controlled multiplex PCR. As for the authors' bioinformatics: The number of nucleated cells in each sample was estimated by amplification of reference gene primers within the assay. To quantify the absolute abundance of each unique TCRbeta CDR3 rearrangement, sequence reads were collapsed and filtered. For each sample, productive Simpson clonality was calculated as the square root of Simpson's diversity index across productive rearrangements. TCRdb limited this immuneACCESS table to in-frame rearrangements with V and J called. A share of clones is missing; checked studies link under half to unresolved V genes, and the rest is unexplained. That table is the source of V, J and clone size, and D and trimming were worked out from the DNA. The sample profile shows about 66,000 clones; just over 85% of them were found once. The ten largest account for approximately 7.2% of the sample.

Collaborating institutions collected whole blood in K2EDTA tubes following their own protocols. For TCRbeta analysis, collaborator samples were shipped as frozen whole blood, as isolated PBMCs, or as DNA extracted from either sample type. Of note for this clone: The antigen this receptor binds is unknown. Within one base of it there is no much larger clone, and no base qualities were kept.

The receptor chain draws on TRBV5-1 and TRBJ2-5, and 8 junction bases match TRBD1. The source material was peripheral blood. The sequence was obtained from a man over 45 with active COVID-19. The DNA reads TGCGCCAGCAGCTTTCAGGGGGCGGGAGAGACCCAGTACTTC. Its protein product is CASSFQGAGETQYF. The entire variable domain, with the stretches around the CDR3 drawn from the reference TRBV5-1 and TRBJ2-5 proteins, is KAGVTQTPRYLIKTRGQQVTLSCSPISGHRSVSWYQQTPGQGLQFLFEYFSETQRNKGNFPGRFSGRQFSNSRSEMNVSTLELGDSALYLCASSFQGAGETQYFGPGTRLLVL.